This T cell receptor (beta chain) emerged from a study of cytomegalovirus exposure and HLA in healthy donors. Amplification used 60 Vbeta primers and 13 Jbeta primers. Profiling relied on immunoSEQ multiplex PCR, and the TCRdb table lists in-frame clones only, not all of them. The sample shows some 180,000 clones, 65% to 90% of them seen only once. V gave up 5 bases and J gave up 4 bases, with 5 bases separating them. Germline CDR1 is MNHNS and CDR2 is SASEGT. The CDR3 extends over 11 amino acids. The gene calls are TRBV6-1 and TRBJ1-2; D is undetermined. The receptor comes from a woman between 50 and 59 years old in good health and CMV-seronegative. Sequenced input: PBMCs. DNA of the CDR3: TGTGCCAGCAGTTTCAGCTATGGCTACACCTTC. This sequence encodes CASSFSYGYTF.